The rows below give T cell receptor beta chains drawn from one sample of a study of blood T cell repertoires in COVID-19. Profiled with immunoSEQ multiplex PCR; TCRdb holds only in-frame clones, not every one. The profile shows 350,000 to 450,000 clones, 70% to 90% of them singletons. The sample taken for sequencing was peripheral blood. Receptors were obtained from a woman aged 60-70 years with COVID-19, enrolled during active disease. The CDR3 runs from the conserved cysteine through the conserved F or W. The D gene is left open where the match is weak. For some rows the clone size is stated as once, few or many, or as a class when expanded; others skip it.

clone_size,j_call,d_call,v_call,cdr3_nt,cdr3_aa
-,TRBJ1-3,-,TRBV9,TGTGCCAGCAGCACCGGCCCGGGAGGAAACACCATATATTTT,CASSTGPGGNTIYF
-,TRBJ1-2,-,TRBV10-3,TGTGCCATCAGTCGGTTTTCGGACATGAACTATGGCTACACCTTC,CAISRFSDMNYGYTF
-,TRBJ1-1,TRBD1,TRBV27,TGTGCCAGCAGTCCCCTAGGACAGGGAGGCTGGACTGAAGCTTTCTTT,CASSPLGQGGWTEAFF
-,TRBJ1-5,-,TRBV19,TGTGCCAGTAGTATAGGGGGGGTTGTTCAGCCCCAGCATTTT,CASSIGGVVQPQHF
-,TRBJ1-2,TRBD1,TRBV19,TGTGCCAGTAAAGGGACAGGGGGCATCTATGGCTACACCTTC,CASKGTGGIYGYTF
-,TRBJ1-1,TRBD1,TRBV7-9,TGTGCCAGCAGCCCCCAGAGGCGGGGACAGGGGAACACTGAAGCTTTCTTT,CASSPQRRGQGNTEAFF
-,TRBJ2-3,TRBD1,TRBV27,TGTGCCAGCAGTCCCGGGACAGGGAGGCCAGATACGCAGTATTTT,CASSPGTGRPDTQYF
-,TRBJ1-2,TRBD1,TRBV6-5,TGTGCCAGCAGTATGACCGGGACAGGGGGCTATGGCTACACCTTC,CASSMTGTGGYGYTF
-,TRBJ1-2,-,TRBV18,TGTGCCAGCTCACCCGGGGGAAACTATGGCTACACCTTC,CASSPGGNYGYTF
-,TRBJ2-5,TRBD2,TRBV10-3,TGTGCCATCAGTTCCTCCGGGACTAGCGGGGTCCAGACCCAGTACTTC,CAISSSGTSGVQTQYF
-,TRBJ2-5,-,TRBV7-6,TGTGCCAGCAGCTTCAATACTAGTCCTGGGACCCAGTACTTC,CASSFNTSPGTQYF
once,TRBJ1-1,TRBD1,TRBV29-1,TGCAGCGTTTTTGGGACAGTCAACACTGAAGCTTTCTTT,CSVFGTVNTEAFF
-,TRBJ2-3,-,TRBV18,TGTGCCAGCTCACCGACACCCACCGGAGATACGCAGTATTTT,CASSPTPTGDTQYF
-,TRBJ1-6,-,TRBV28,TGTGCCAGCAAGTTTTCTGTACAGGGATATTCACCCCTCCACTTT,CASKFSVQGYSPLHF
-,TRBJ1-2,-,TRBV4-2,TGTGCCAGCAGCCAGGGGCGTGGCTACACCTTC,CASSQGRGYTF
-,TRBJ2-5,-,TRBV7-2,TGTGCCAGCAGCTCAGTGTATGGGGCGGTACAAGAGACCCAGTACTTC,CASSSVYGAVQETQYF
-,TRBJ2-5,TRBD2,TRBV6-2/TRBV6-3,TGTGCCAGCAGTTACAGCGGGGGGGCGATTTCCCCCCAGTACTTC,CASSYSGGAISPQYF
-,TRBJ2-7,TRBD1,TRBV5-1,TGCGCCAGCAGCTTGCGGCTAGGGGGCTCCAGCTACGAGCAGTACTTC,CASSLRLGGSSYEQYF
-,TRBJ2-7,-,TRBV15,TGTGCCACCAGCTATCTGGGGGGGGCTAAGGACGAGCAGTACTTC,CATSYLGGAKDEQYF
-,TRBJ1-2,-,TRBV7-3,TGTGCCAGCAGCTTAACTTCCCGGGATGGCTACACCTTC,CASSLTSRDGYTF
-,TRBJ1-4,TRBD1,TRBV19,TGTGCCAGTAGTAGACCCCTTTCAGGGGGCGGTGAAAAACTGTTTTTT,CASSRPLSGGGEKLFF
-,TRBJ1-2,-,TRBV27,TGTGCCACCTTGGGGGGTGTTGGCTACACCTTC,CATLGGVGYTF
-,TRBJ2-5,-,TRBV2,TGTGCCAGCAGTGAATTTATTTCGCAGGGAAAAGAGACCCAGTACTTC,CASSEFISQGKETQYF
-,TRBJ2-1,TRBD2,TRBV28,TGTGCCAGCAGTCCAGCCGCTAGCGGGGGTGGTAGCTCCTACAATGAGCAGTTCTTC,CASSPAASGGGSSYNEQFF
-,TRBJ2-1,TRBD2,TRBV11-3,TGTGCCAGCAGCTTAGAAGGGCAGCGGGGGGATGAGCAGTTCTTC,CASSLEGQRGDEQFF
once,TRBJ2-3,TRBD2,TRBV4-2,TGTGCCAGCAGCCTAGGACTAGCGGGGGGCTTCGGCACAGATACGCAGTATTTT,CASSLGLAGGFGTDTQYF
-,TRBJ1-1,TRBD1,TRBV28,TGTGCCAGCAGGAGGGGGCCTTGGGACACTGAAGCTTTCTTT,CASRRGPWDTEAFF
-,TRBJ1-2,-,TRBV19,TGTGCCAGTAGTATAGTAGGCCCGGGATCTTGGTATGGCTACACCTTC,CASSIVGPGSWYGYTF
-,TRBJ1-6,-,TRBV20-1,TGCAGTGCGTATCTCAGGGAGGCCCTCCACTTT,CSAYLREALHF
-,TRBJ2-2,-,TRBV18,TGTGCCAGCTCACCTTTTTCGGGTTCGAACACCGGGGAGCTGTTTTTT,CASSPFSGSNTGELFF
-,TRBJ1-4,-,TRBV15,TGTGCCACCAGCAGAGATAGCCAGGGCAATGAAAAACTGTTTTTT,CATSRDSQGNEKLFF